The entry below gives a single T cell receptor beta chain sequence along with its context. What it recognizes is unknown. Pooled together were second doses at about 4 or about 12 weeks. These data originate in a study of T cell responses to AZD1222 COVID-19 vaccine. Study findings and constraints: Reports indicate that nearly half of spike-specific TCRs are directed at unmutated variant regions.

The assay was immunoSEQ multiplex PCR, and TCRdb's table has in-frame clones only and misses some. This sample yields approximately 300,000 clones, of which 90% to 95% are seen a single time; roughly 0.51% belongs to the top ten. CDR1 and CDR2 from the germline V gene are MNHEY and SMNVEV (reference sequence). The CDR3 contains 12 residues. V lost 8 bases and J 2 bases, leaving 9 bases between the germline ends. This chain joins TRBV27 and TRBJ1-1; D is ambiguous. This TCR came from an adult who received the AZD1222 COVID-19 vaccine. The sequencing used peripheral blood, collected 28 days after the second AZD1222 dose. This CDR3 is CASGRRNTEAFF. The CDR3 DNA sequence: TGTGCCAGCGGTAGGAGAAACACTGAAGCTTTCTTT.